These 4 T cell receptor beta chains originate from one sample sequenced in a study of CD8 T cells in Susac syndrome (dated by TCRdb to the late 2010s). Libraries were constructed by the immunoSEQ multiplex PCR assay. RNA was extracted using the RNeasy kit, and roughly 0.45 to 1 ug of the RNA was reverse transcribed with random hexamers. TCRdb passed the public sequencing reads through fastp at Q25 and MiXCR, retaining productive beta sequences. Each entry merges the rows of one CDR3 protein and shows their most common DNA and genes. This sample has roughly 150,000 distinct CDR3 sequences in its table, and roughly 94% of those were observed once. The ten top clones hold 0.075% to 0.095% of the sample. The sample consisted of CD4+ T cells from PBMCs. Every receptor here comes from a human donor with multiple sclerosis.

The chain joins TRBV6-5 to TRBJ1-5; 8 bases are a match to TRBD1. The CDR3 is 15 amino acids. Germline V lookup: CDR1 MNHEY, CDR2 SVGAGI. The J segment lost 7 bases and the V segment lost 4 bases, leaving 9 bases of the junction unmatched. CDR3 sequence: CASSFGTGSGQPQHF. The DNA of the CDR3 is TGTGCCAGCAGTTTCGGGACAGGTTCGGGGCAGCCCCAGCATTTT.

The chain couples TRBV7-9 to TRBJ1-2; tentatively, D is TRBD1 (5 bases). The CDR3 length is 13 residues. V lost 4 bases and J lost 8, with 14 bases in between. Germline V gene sequence: CDR1 SEHNR, CDR2 FQNEAQ (reference sequence). This CDR3 is CASSSTVSLGYTF. The CDR3 DNA follows: TGTGCCAGCAGCTCGACAGTATCTCTAGGCTACACCTTC.

This clonotype came up once. The genes are TRBV4-3 and TRBJ2-3, with a possible D match to TRBD2 (5 bases). This CDR3 contains 15 residues. Germline CDR1 reads LGHNA; CDR2 reads YSLEER. Trimming removed 0 bases at V and 6 bases at J, with 13 bases between. Here the CDR3 DNA reads TGCGCCAGCAGCCAAGACGGCGGAGGTGGGGATACGCAGTATTTT. Its translation: CASSQDGGGGDTQYF.

This chain links TRBV6-5 with TRBJ2-7; D is unresolved. Looked up from germline, CDR1 is MNHEY and CDR2 is SVGAGI. V lost 1 base and J 2 bases, leaving 12 bases between the germline ends. This CDR3 has 15 amino acids. In DNA, the CDR3 is TGTGCCAGCAGTTACTACTTTCTTGGGCCCTACGAGCAGTACTTC. Protein sequence: CASSYYFLGPYEQYF.